This TCR beta chain comes out of a study of T cells in Graves' hyperthyroidism and ophthalmopathy. Study-wide results and caveats: Most clonotypes expanded in the thyroid (above 0.001) were also present in blood. A 13 V-J signature model discriminated ophthalmopathy versus stable hyperthyroidism.

The study excluded patients with uncontrolled infection, other autoimmune disease, pregnancy or lactation. Clinical symptoms, serum thyroxine and TRAb, thyroid ultrasound and orbital computed tomography together formed the diagnostic basis. Trimming cost V 8 bases and J 0 bases, with 8 bases left between them. The CDR3 runs to 14 residues. Details on this clonotype: Antigen specificity is unknown.

Regions amplified from RNA transcripts were the TCR beta CDR3 regions. The HTBI primer set was used in a first-round RT-PCR of the TCR CDR3. From the multiplex PCR reads, TCRdb called clonotypes with MiXCR, one entry per CDR3 protein. This sample has about 570,000 distinct CDR3 sequences, with about half found just once. The sequencing sample was made of peripheral blood or thyroid tissue (not recorded which). This rearrangement joins TRBV12-3 or TRBV12-4 to TRBJ1-6; no clear D. The sequence was collected from an adult woman with Graves' disease, either hyperthyroidism or ophthalmopathy (not recorded which). CDR3 in amino acids: CASGTSSYNSPLHF. CDR3 coding DNA: TGTGCCAGCGGTACGAGCTCCTATAATTCACCCCTCCACTTT.